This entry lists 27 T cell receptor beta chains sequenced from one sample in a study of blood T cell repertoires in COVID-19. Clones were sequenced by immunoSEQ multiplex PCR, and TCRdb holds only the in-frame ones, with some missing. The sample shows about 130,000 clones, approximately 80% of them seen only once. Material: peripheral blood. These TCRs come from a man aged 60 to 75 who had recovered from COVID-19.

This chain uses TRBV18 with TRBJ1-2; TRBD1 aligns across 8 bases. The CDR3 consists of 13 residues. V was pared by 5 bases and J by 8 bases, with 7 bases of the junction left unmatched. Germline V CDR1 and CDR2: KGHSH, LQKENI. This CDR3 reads CASSAKTGEGYTF. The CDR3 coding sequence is TGTGCCAGCTCAGCAAAGACAGGGGAGGGCTACACCTTC. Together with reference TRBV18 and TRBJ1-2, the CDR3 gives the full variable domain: NAGVMQNPRHLVRRRGQEARLRCSPMKGHSHVYWYRQLPEEGLKFMVYLQKENIIDESGMPKERFSAEFPKEGPSILRIQQVVRGDSAAYFCASSAKTGEGYTFGSGTRLTVV.

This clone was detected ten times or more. CDR3 residues: CASSFTGVNHEQYF. In DNA form, the CDR3 reads TGTGCCAGCAGCTTTACAGGGGTTAACCACGAGCAGTACTTC. The gene calls are TRBV7-2 and TRBJ2-7; 7 nucleotides agree with TRBD1. V was clipped by 3 bases and J by 5 bases; unmatched bases: 7. Germline CDR1 reads SGHTA; CDR2 reads FQGNSA. The CDR3 is made up of 14 amino acids.

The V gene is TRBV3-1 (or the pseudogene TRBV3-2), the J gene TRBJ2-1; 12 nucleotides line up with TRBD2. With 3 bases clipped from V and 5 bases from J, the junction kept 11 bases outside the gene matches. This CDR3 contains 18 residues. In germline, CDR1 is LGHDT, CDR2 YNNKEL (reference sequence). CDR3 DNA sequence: TGTGCCAGCAGCCAGGGACTAGCGGGTCAAGGGGTAAACAATGAGCAGTTCTTC. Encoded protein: CASSQGLAGQGVNNEQFF.

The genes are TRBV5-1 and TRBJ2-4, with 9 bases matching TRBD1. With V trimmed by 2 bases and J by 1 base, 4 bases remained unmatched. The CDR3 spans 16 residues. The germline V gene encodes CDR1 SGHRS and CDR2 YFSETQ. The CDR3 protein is CASSFRQGVAKNIQYF. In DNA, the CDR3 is TGCGCCAGCAGCTTCAGACAGGGGGTTGCCAAAAACATTCAGTACTTC.

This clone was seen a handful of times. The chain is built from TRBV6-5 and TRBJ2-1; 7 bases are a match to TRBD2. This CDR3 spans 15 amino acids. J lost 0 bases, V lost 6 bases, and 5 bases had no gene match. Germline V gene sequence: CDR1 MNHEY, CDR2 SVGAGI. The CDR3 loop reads CASSPSSGSYNEQFF. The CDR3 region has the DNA TGTGCCAGCAGCCCCTCTAGCGGCTCCTACAATGAGCAGTTCTTC.

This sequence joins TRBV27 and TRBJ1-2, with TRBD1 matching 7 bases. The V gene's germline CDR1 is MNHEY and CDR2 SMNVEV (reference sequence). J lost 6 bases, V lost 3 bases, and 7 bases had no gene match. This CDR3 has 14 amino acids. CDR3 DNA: TGTGCCAGCAGTTTGAACAGGGGCGAGAATGGCTACACCTTC. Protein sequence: CASSLNRGENGYTF.

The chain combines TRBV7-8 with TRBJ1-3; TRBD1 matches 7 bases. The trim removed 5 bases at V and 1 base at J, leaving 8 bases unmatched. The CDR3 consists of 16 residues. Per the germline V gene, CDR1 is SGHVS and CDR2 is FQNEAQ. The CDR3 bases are TGTGCCAGCAGCCAGGACAGGCCTAAATCTGGAAACACCATATATTTT. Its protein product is CASSQDRPKSGNTIYF.

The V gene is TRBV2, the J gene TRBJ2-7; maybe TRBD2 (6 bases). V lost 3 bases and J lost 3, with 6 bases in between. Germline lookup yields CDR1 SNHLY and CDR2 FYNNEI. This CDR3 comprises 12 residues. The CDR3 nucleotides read TGTGCCAGCAGTGACGGGGGCTACGAGCAGTACTTC. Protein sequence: CASSDGGYEQYF. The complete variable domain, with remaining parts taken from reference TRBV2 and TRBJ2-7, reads EPEVTQTPSHQVTQMGQEVILRCVPISNHLYFYWYRQILGQKVEFLVSFYNNEISEKSEIFDDQFSVERPDGSNFTLKIRSTKLEDSAMYFCASSDGGYEQYFGPGTRLTVT.

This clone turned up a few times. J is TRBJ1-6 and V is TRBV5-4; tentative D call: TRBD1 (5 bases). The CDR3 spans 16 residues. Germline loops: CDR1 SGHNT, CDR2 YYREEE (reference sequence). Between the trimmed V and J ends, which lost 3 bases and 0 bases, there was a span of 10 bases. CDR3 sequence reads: CASSSGGSSYNSPLHF. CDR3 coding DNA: TGTGCCAGCAGCTCCGGGGGGAGCTCCTATAATTCACCCCTCCACTTT.

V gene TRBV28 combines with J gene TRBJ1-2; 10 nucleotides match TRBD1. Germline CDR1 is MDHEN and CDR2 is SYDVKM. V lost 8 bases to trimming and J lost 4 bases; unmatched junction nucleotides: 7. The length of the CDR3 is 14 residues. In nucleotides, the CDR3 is TGTGCCAGCTCAAGACAGGGGGCAAGCTATGGCTACACCTTC. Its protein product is CASSRQGASYGYTF.

The CDR3 DNA is TGTGCCAGCAGTTACTCGACAGGGAGTGTAGGCGGCTACACCTTC. Amino acid sequence: CASSYSTGSVGGYTF. The chain recombines TRBV6-5 with TRBJ1-2; TRBD1 aligns across 7 bases. CDR3 length equals 15 residues. Germline loops: CDR1 MNHEY, CDR2 SVGAGI. Trimming at V came to 0 bases and at J to 8 bases, leaving 9 bases not matched to a gene.

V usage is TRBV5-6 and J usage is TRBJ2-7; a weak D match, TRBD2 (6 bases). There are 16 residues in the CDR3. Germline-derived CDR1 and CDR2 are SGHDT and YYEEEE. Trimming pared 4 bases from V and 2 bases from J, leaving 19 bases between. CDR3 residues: CASSLPGAREAYEQYF. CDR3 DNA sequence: TGTGCCAGCAGCCTCCCTGGGGCCAGGGAGGCCTACGAGCAGTACTTC. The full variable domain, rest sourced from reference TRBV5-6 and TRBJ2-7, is DAGVTQSPTHLIKTRGQQVTLRCSPKSGHDTVSWYQQALGQGPQFIFQYYEEEERQRGNFPDRFSGHQFPNYSSELNVNALLLGDSALYLCASSLPGAREAYEQYFGPGTRLTVT.

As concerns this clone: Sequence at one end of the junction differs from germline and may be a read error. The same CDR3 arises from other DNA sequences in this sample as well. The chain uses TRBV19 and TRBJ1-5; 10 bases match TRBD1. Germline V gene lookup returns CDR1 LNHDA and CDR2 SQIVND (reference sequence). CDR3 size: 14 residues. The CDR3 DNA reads TGCGCCAGTAGTAGGACAGGGGGGCATCAGCCCCAGCATTTT. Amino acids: CASSRTGGHQPQHF.

CDR3 nucleotides: TGTGCCTGGAGCTCTCCCCGGCGGGGGGGCCCCGGGGAGCTGTTTTTT. This gives the protein CAWSSPRRGGPGELFF. This chain connects TRBV30 to TRBJ2-2; TRBD2 aligns across 9 bases. The CDR3 has 16 amino acids. Looked up from germline, CDR1 is GTSNPN and CDR2 is SVGIG (reference sequence). Losses at the gene ends were 3 bases for V and 6 bases for J; bases not matched to a gene: 11.

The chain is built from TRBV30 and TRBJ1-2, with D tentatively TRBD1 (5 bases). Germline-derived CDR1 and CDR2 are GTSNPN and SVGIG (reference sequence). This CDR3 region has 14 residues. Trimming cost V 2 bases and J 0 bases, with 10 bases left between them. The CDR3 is CAWSITGANYGYTF. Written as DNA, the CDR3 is TGTGCCTGGAGTATCACAGGAGCTAACTATGGCTACACCTTC.

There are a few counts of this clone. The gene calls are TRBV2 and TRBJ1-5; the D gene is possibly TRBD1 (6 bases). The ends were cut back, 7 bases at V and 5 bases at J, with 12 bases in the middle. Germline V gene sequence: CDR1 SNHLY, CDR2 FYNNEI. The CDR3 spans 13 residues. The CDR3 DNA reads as TGTGCCAGCACCCAGGGGCGGGATCAGCCCCAGCATTTT. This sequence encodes CASTQGRDQPQHF.

CDR3 nucleotides: TGTGCCAGCAGCTTAACGATGGTTCTAGCGGGAGGCCCCGGGGAGCTGTTTTTT. It yields the protein CASSLTMVLAGGPGELFF. V is TRBV7-3 and J is TRBJ2-2; TRBD2 agrees at 11 bases. Germline V gene sequence: CDR1 SGHTA, CDR2 FQGTGA. The junction had 9 bases not matched to a gene; V was cut back by 0 bases and J by 6 bases. The CDR3 has 18 residues.

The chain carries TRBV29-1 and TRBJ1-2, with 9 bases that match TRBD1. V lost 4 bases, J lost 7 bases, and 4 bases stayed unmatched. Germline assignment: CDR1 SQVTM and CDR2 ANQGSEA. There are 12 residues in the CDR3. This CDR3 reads CSVVQGAGGYTF. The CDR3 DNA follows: TGCAGCGTTGTACAGGGGGCCGGTGGCTACACCTTC.

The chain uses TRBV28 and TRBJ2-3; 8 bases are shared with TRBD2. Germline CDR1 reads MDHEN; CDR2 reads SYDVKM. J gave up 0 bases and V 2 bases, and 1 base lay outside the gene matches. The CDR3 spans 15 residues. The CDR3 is CASSLGLASTDTQYF. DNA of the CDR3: TGTGCCAGCAGTTTAGGACTAGCTAGCACAGATACGCAGTATTTT.

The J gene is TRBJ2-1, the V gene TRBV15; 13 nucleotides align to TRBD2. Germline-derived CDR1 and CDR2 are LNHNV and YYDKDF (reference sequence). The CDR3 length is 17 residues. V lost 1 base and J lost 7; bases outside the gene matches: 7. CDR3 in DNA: TGTGCCACCAGCAGAGTGTCCGGGACTAGCGGGGTAAATGAGCAGTTCTTC. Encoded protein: CATSRVSGTSGVNEQFF.

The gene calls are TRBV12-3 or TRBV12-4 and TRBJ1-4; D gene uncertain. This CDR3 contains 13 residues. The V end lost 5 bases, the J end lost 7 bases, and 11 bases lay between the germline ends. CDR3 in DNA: TGTGCCAGCAGTCCGAGCCTAGGTGAAAAACTGTTTTTT. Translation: CASSPSLGEKLFF.

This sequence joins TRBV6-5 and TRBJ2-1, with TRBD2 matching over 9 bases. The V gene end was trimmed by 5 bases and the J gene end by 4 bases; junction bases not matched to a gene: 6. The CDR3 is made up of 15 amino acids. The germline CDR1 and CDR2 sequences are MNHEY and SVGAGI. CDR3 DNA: TGTGCCAGCAGTCGCGGGGGGGCGGTATACAATGAGCAGTTCTTC. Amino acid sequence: CASSRGGAVYNEQFF.

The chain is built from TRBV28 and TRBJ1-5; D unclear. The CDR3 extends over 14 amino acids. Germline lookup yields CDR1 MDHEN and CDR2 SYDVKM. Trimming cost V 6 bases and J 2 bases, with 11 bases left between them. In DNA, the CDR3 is TGTGCCAGCAGAGCCCCGGGAGGCAATCAGCCCCAGCATTTT. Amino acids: CASRAPGGNQPQHF.

In nucleotides, the CDR3 is TGTGCCAGCTCACCCGGACAGGGAGCAGAGACCCAGTACTTC. It specifies CASSPGQGAETQYF. This sequence joins TRBV18 and TRBJ2-5; 8 nucleotides align to TRBD1. This CDR3 is 14 amino acids long. Germline CDR1 and CDR2: KGHSH and LQKENI. The ends lost 3 bases at V and 4 bases at J; junction bases unmatched: 4.

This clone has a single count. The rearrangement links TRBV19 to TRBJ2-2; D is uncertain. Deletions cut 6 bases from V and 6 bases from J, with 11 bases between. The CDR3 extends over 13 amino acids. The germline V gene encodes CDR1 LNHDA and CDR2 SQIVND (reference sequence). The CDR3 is CASRVVAAGELFF. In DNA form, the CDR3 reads TGTGCCAGTAGAGTCGTCGCGGCCGGGGAGCTGTTTTTT.

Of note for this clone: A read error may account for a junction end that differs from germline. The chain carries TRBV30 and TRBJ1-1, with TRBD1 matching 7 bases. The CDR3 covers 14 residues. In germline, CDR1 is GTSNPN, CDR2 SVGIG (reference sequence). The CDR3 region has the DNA TGTGCCTGGACTGTAGGGGGCTGGGGCACTAAAGCTTTCTTT. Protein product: CAWTVGGWGTKAFF.

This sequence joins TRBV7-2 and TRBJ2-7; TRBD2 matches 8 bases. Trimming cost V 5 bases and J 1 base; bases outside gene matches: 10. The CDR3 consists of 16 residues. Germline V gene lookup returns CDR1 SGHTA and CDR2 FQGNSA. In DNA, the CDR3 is TGTGCCAGCAGCCCTTACAGGGCTAGCGGGTCCTACGAGCAGTACTTC. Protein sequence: CASSPYRASGSYEQYF.